The clone carrying this T cell receptor beta chain has a handful of counts. What it binds is not known. The libraries were made with immunoSEQ v3. Repertoires were generated with immunoSEQ multiplex PCR, while TCRdb's copy carries only in-frame clones and drops some. The sample holds approximately 45,000 clones, 79% seen once. Time point indicated: pre-treatment sample, taken before nivolumab and TIL therapy. The sample originates from a study of TIL therapy for anti-PD-1-resistant metastatic lung cancer. Background on the study: Median tumor PD-L1 proportion score was roughly 6%. A few tumors were EGFR-mutant and two were ALK-rearranged.

From germline, CDR1 is KGHSH and CDR2 LQKENI. Trimming removed 1 base at V and 6 bases at J, with 13 bases between. The CDR3 totals 16 residues. Broader study findings: Patients were highly selected, enriched for treatment-naive, never-smoker and oncogene-addicted cases.

Sequencing was performed on blood, taken at baseline. V gene TRBV18 combines with J gene TRBJ1-6; D call uncertain. This sequence originates from a man aged 65-85 years with non-small cell lung cancer. The CDR3 DNA reads as TGTGCCAGCTCACCACGGGAGGGAGGCTCTAATTCACCCCTCCACTTT. Translating it yields CASSPREGGSNSPLHF. The full variable domain, with the rest looked up from reference TRBV18 and TRBJ1-6, is NAGVMQNPRHLVRRRGQEARLRCSPMKGHSHVYWYRQLPEEGLKFMVYLQKENIIDESGMPKERFSAEFPKEGPSILRIQQVVRGDSAAYFCASSPREGGSNSPLHFGNGTRLTVT.